The clone carrying this T cell receptor beta chain was counted only a few times. The antigen remains undetermined. Libraries of TCR beta came from iRepertoire HTBI primers plus Arm-PCR of CDR3 regions. MiXCR, applied by TCRdb to the multiplex PCR reads, yields one record per CDR3 protein. The data contain 400,000 to 650,000 distinct CDR3 sequences, about 15% of them singletons. Time point given: newly diagnosed GD, antithyroid drugs for less than 3 months. PBMCs were the source of the RNA used for TCR sequencing. Germline V CDR1 and CDR2: SGHRS, YFSETQ. The CDR3 loop spans 14 amino acids. V shed 3 bases and J 5 bases; nucleotides not matched to a gene: 5. The data originate from a study of regulatory T cells in long-lasting Graves disease. Findings and limits, study-wide: Persistent Graves' disease cases displayed lower TCR diversity than newly diagnosed ones. TRBV28, TRBJ1-2 and TRBJ2-5 emerged as the favored segments in persistent disease.

These data also featured in a second study, about T cells in Graves' hyperthyroidism and ophthalmopathy. As that report states: Reasons for excluding patients were uncontrolled infection, other autoimmune disease, pregnancy or lactation.

Sample: peripheral blood mononuclear cells (PBMCs), taken at new diagnosis, from a patient treated with antithyroid drugs. The TCR comes from a woman aged 40 to 65 with Graves disease. This chain joins TRBV5-1 and TRBJ1-1; 9 positions match TRBD1. CDR3 region: CASSWTGTGTEAFF. CDR3 bases: TGCGCCAGCAGCTGGACCGGGACAGGGACTGAAGCTTTCTTT.